This T cell receptor beta chain was profiled in a study of human T cells and chemical hapten exposure. In the study overall: A mostly female patient group had alopecia areata, totalis or universalis.

The time point: patch test 2, 6 weeks after DPC sensitization. Treatment denoted: therapeutic diphenylcyclopropenone sensitization with weekly scalp DPC. Study-level points and caveats: Counts of expanded TCRs (at PT1) showed a positive correlation with patch test score. Expanded TCR sets contained significantly more large CDR3 similarity clusters than controls.

TCRdb processed the RACE reads anew with MiXCR; each CDR3 protein has one entry. The repertoire holds some 350,000 distinct CDR3 sequences, with about 6% as singletons. The CDR3 spans 15 residues. V was shortened by 0 bases and J by 9 bases, with 13 bases between the two germline ends. Germline assignment: CDR1 SGDLS and CDR2 YYNGEE. This clonotype was recorded at least ten times. Its specificity is not known. This sequence joins TRBV9 and TRBJ1-6; D gene unclear. Source: whole blood, taken in connection with sensitization to the hapten diphenylcyclopropenone (DPC). This TCR was sampled from a young woman with alopecia areata. Some clones in this sample may be carry-over from other donors' samples. CDR3 sequence: CASSVAPGEFSPLHF. Here the CDR3 DNA reads TGTGCCAGCAGCGTAGCACCAGGAGAGTTTTCACCCCTCCACTTT. The whole variable domain, remainder taken from reference TRBV9 and TRBJ1-6, is DSGVTQTPKHLITATGQRVTLRCSPRSGDLSVYWYQQSLDQGLQFLIQYYNGEERAKGNILERFSAQQFPDLHSELNLSSLELGDSALYFCASSVAPGEFSPLHFGNGTRLTVT.